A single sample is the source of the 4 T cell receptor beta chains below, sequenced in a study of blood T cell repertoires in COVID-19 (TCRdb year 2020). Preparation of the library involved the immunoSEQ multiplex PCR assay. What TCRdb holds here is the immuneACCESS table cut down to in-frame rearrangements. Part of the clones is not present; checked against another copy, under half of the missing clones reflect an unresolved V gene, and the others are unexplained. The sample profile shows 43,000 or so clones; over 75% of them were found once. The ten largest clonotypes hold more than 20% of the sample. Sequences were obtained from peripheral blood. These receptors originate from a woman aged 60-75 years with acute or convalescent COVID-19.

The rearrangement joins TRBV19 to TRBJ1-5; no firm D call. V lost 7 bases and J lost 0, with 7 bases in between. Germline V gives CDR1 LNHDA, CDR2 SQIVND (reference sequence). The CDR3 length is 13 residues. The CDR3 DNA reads TGTGCCAGTACGCTCAGTAGCAATCAGCCCCAGCATTTT. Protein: CASTLSSNQPQHF.

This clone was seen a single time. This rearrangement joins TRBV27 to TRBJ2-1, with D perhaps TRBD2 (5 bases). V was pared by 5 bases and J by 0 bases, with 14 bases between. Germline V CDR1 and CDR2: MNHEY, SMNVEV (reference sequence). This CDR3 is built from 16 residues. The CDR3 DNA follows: TGTGCCAGCAGTGCTTTATCTGGGAGCTCCTACAATGAGCAGTTCTTC. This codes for CASSALSGSSYNEQFF.

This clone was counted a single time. CDR3 sequence: CASRDRGGSNQPQHF. CDR3 nucleotide sequence: TGTGCCAGTAGAGACAGGGGCGGGAGCAATCAGCCCCAGCATTTT. The V call is TRBV19, the J call TRBJ1-5; TRBD1 agrees at 8 bases. The CDR3 has 15 amino acids. Trimming took 6 bases from V and 1 from J; bases not matched to a gene: 5. CDR1 and CDR2 from the germline V gene are LNHDA and SQIVND (reference sequence).

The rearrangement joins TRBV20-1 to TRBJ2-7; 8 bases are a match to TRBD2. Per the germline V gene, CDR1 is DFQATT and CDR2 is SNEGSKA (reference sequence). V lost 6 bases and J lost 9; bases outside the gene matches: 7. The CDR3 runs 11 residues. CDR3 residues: CSAGRGSGQYF. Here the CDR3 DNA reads TGCAGTGCCGGGAGGGGTAGCGGGCAGTACTTC.